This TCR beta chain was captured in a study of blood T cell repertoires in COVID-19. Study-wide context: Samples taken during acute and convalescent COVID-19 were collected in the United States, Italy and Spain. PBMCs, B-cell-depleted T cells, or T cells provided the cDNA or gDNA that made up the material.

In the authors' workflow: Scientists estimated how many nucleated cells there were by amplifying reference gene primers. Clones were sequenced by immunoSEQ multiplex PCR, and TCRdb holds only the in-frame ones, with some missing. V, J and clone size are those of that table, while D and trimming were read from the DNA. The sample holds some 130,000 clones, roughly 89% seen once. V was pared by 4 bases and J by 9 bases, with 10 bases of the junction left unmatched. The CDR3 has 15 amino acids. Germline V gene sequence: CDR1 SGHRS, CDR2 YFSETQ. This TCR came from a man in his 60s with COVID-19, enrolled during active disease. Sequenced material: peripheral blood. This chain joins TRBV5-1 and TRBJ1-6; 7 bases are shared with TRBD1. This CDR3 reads CASSPLTGDGSPLHF. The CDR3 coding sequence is TGCGCCAGCAGCCCCCTCACAGGGGACGGTTCACCCCTCCACTTT.